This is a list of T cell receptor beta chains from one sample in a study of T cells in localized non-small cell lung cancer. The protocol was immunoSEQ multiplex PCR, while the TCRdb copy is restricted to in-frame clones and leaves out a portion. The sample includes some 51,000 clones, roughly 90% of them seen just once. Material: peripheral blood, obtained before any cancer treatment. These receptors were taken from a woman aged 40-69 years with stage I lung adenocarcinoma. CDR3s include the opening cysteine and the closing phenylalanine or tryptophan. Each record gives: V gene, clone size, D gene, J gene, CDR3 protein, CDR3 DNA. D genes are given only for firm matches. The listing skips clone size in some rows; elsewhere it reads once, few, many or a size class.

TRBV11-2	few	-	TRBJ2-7	CASSLVAGAGEQYF	TGTGCCAGCAGCTTAGTGGCAGGGGCGGGCGAGCAGTACTTC
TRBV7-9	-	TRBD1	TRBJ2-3	CASSLVGGSTDTQYF	TGTGCCAGCAGCTTAGTAGGGGGCAGCACAGATACGCAGTATTTT
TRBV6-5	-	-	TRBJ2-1	CASSSWRGGSNEQFF	TGTGCCAGCAGTTCCTGGAGGGGTGGATCCAATGAGCAGTTCTTC
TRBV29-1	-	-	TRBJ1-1	CSANPGTEAFF	TGCAGCGCTAATCCGGGAACTGAAGCTTTCTTT
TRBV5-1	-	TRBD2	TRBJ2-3	CASSLGLAGGPSTDTQYF	TGCGCCAGCAGCTTGGGACTAGCGGGGGGGCCGAGCACAGATACGCAGTATTTT
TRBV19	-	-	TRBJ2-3	CASSGQGTDTQYF	TGTGCCAGCTCGGGACAAGGCACAGATACGCAGTATTTT
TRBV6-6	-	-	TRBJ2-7	CASSPRRDFHEQYF	TGTGCCAGCAGCCCAAGAAGGGACTTCCACGAGCAGTACTTC
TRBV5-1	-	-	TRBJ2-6	CASSLIGSGANVLTF	TGCGCCAGCAGCTTGATAGGGTCCGGGGCCAACGTCCTGACTTTC
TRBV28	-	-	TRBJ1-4	CASSFFLGRHEKLFF	TGTGCCAGCAGTTTCTTCCTCGGACGTCACGAAAAACTGTTTTTT
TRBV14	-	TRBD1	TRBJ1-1	CASSHRTGITGTEAFF	TGTGCCAGCAGCCATCGGACAGGCATCACGGGGACTGAAGCTTTCTTT
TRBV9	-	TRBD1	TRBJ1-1	CASSVTGTGGEAFF	TGTGCCAGCAGCGTAACCGGGACAGGGGGAGAAGCTTTCTTT
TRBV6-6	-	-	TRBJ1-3	CASRNEPSGNTIYF	TGTGCCAGCAGGAACGAACCCTCTGGAAACACCATATATTTT
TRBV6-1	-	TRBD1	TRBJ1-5	CASTTGTGQPQHF	TGTGCCAGCACGACAGGGACTGGGCAGCCCCAGCATTTT
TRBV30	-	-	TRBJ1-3	CAWSPHLGGSGNTIYF	TGTGCCTGGAGCCCTCACCTGGGGGGCTCTGGAAACACCATATATTTT
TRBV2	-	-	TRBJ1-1	CASSVWGADTEAFF	TGTGCCAGCAGTGTATGGGGGGCGGACACTGAAGCTTTCTTT
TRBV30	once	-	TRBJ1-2	CAWGETGPRYGYTF	TGTGCCTGGGGGGAGACGGGTCCGAGGTATGGCTACACCTTC
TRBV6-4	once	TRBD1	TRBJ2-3	CASSVDRATDTQYF	TGTGCCAGCAGTGTAGACAGGGCCACAGATACGCAGTATTTT
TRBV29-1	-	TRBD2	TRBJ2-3	CSVATTSGGFTDTQYF	TGCAGCGTTGCAACGACTAGCGGGGGTTTCACAGATACGCAGTATTTT
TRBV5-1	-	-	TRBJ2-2	CASSVGFLTGELFF	TGCGCCAGCAGCGTTGGTTTCCTCACCGGGGAGCTGTTTTTT
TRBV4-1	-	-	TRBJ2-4	CASSQADTQNIQYF	TGCGCCAGCAGCCAAGCCGACACCCAGAACATTCAGTACTTC
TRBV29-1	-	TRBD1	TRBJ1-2	CSVLGEKGGQGNYGYTF	TGCAGCGTTCTCGGGGAGAAGGGAGGACAGGGAAACTATGGCTACACCTTC
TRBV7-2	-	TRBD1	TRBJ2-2	CASSLVGSGQVGGELFF	TGTGCCAGCAGCTTAGTAGGGTCAGGACAGGTTGGCGGGGAGCTGTTTTTT
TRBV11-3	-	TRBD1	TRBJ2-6	CASSLGQGARGANVLTF	TGTGCCAGCAGCTTGGGACAGGGGGCGCGTGGGGCCAACGTCCTGACTTTC
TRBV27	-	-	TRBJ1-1	CAIRRLGNTEAFF	TGTGCCATAAGACGTTTAGGGAACACTGAAGCTTTCTTT
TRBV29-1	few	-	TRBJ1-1	CSVTGTGNTEAFF	TGCAGCGTTACCGGGACGGGGAACACTGAAGCTTTCTTT
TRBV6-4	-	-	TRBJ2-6	CASSPWGNSGANVLTF	TGTGCCAGCAGTCCTTGGGGGAATTCTGGGGCCAACGTCCTGACTTTC
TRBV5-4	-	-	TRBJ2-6	CASSAPGSLANVLTF	TGTGCCAGCAGCGCCCCCGGGAGCCTTGCCAACGTCCTGACTTTC
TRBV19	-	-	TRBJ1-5	CASLDSYSNQPQHF	TGTGCCAGCCTGGACAGTTATAGCAATCAGCCCCAGCATTTT
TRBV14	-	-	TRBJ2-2	CASSLNTGELFF	TGTGCCAGCAGCCTTAACACCGGGGAGCTGTTTTTT
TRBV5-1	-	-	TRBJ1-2	CASSLLTGPSNYGYTF	TGCGCCAGCAGCTTATTGACAGGACCTTCTAACTATGGCTACACCTTC
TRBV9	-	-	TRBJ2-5	CASSVSEQKETQYF	TGTGCCAGCAGCGTATCAGAACAAAAAGAGACCCAGTACTTC
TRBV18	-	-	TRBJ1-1	CASSLKGGTDTEAFF	TGTGCCAGCTCCCTAAAGGGGGGCACCGACACTGAAGCTTTCTTT
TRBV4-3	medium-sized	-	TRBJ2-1	CASSQVGGGPYNEQFF	TGCGCCAGCAGCCAAGTCGGGGGAGGCCCCTACAATGAGCAGTTCTTC
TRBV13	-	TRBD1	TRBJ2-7	CASSSTAGGAYEQYF	TGTGCCAGCAGCTCTACGGCAGGGGGAGCCTACGAGCAGTACTTC
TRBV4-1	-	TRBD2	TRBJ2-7	CASSQDGTSGFYEQYF	TGCGCCAGTAGCCAAGATGGGACTAGCGGATTTTACGAGCAGTACTTC